This passage covers 4 T cell receptor beta chains from one sample sequenced in a study of T-cell reconstitution after alpha-beta-depleted transplantation in children (TCRdb year 2016). Library preparation used PCR. Sequenced on an Illumina HiSeq 2500. Molecular barcoding was employed in the preparation of TCR libraries, with unique molecular identifiers being used to normalize TCRbeta repertoire quantification. TCRdb trimmed the raw reads at Q25, called clones with MiXCR and kept productive beta chains. Under each unique CDR3 protein, matching rows form one entry showing the most common genes and DNA. This sample holds some 81,000 distinct CDR3 sequences; 13% to 15% were observed only once. Together, the top ten hold roughly 30% of the sample. The intended sense of this specimen's treatment or condition label: allogeneic hematopoietic cell transplantation with graft depleted of TCRalphabeta T cells and CD19 B cells.

The source was PBMCs, mostly from graft donor cells, collected 180 days after TCRalphabeta/CD19-depleted stem cell transplant. All receptors derive from a male patient between 2 and 15 years old who had a stem cell transplant for acute lymphoblastic leukemia, so the T cells may come from the graft donor.

This clonotype was seen more than once but under ten times. CDR3 DNA sequence: TGTGCCAGCAGCGTAGGGGGGACTAGCGGGAAGGGGAGGACCGGGGAGCTGTTTTTT. It specifies CASSVGGTSGKGRTGELFF. V usage is TRBV9 and J usage is TRBJ2-2; 13 positions match TRBD2. CDR3 length: 19 amino acids. J lost 5 bases, V lost 0 bases, and 10 bases had no gene match. In germline, CDR1 is SGDLS, CDR2 YYNGEE. Looking up the rest from reference TRBV9 and TRBJ2-2 gives the full variable domain: DSGVTQTPKHLITATGQRVTLRCSPRSGDLSVYWYQQSLDQGLQFLIQYYNGEERAKGNILERFSAQQFPDLHSELNLSSLELGDSALYFCASSVGGTSGKGRTGELFFGEGSRLTVL.

In its sample, this clonotype was seen a few times. The chain uses TRBV6-5 and TRBJ2-1; possible D gene TRBD1, 5 bases. The germline CDR1 and CDR2 sequences are MNHEY and SVGAGI. The CDR3 has 14 amino acids. V was cut by 0 bases and J by 7 bases, with 10 bases left in between. CDR3 coding DNA: TGTGCCAGCAGTTACTCGGGGCCGATGAATGAGCAGTTCTTC. Protein product: CASSYSGPMNEQFF.

The table lists this clonotype with a few counts. This chain links TRBV6-2 or TRBV6-3 with TRBJ2-7; D gene unclear. Germline V gives CDR1 MNHEY, CDR2 SVGEGT. The V end was cut by 6 bases, the J end by 3 bases, with 6 bases between. The CDR3 runs 11 residues. This chain's CDR3 is CASSRYYEQYF. CDR3 DNA sequence: TGTGCCAGCAGCCGATACTACGAGCAGTACTTC.

This clonotype has more than one count but fewer than ten. The chain has TRBV9 and TRBJ1-3; no clear D. CDR1 is SGDLS, CDR2 YYNGEE, per germline. CDR3 length: 15 amino acids. V shed 0 bases and J shed 0 bases, with 7 bases lying between them. The CDR3 sequence is CASSVGRHSGNTIYF. In nucleotides, the CDR3 is TGTGCCAGCAGCGTAGGTCGGCACTCTGGAAACACCATATATTTT.